This T cell receptor (beta chain) appears in the sequencing data of a study of OX40 agonist ivuxolimab in advanced cancers. As regards this clone: The antigen remains unidentified.

General study findings and limits: Among some nonresponders, normalized T-cell clonal expansion was also low. Antigen targets of the expanded peripheral T cells went undetermined.

Assay: immunoSEQ multiplex PCR; the TCRdb copy retains only in-frame clones and omits some. The profile covers about 130,000 clones, with less than 95% appearing a single time and about 1% taken by the ten largest. The ends were cut back, 0 bases at V and 0 bases at J, with 13 bases in the middle. Germline loops: CDR1 SGDLS, CDR2 YYNGEE. This CDR3 comprises 17 residues. Sample: CD4+ or CD8+ T cells sorted from blood, taken in a trial of the OX40 agonist ivuxolimab. The chain employs TRBV9 and TRBJ2-1; D unresolved. The clonotype originates from an adult with an advanced solid tumor such as melanoma, head and neck, liver or kidney cancer. The CDR3 here is CASSVDLRPGSYNEQFF. The CDR3 bases are TGTGCCAGCAGCGTAGACCTTAGACCCGGCTCCTACAATGAGCAGTTCTTC.